This T cell receptor (beta chain) was observed in a study of blood T cell repertoires in COVID-19 (dated by TCRdb to 2020 to 2022). The study in broad terms: Samples from collaborators originated in the United States, Italy and Spain and spanned both the acute and convalescent phases of COVID-19. The prospective study material was composed of cDNA or gDNA derived from T cells, B-cell-depleted T cells, or PBMCs. The dataset comprised deeply sampled blood TCRbeta repertoires from subjects exposed to, actively infected with, or recovered from COVID-19. The repertoires were released in a freely available public database intended as a resource for research on the immune response to SARS-CoV-2. The samples were drawn from the first 160 participants of the ongoing ImmuneRACE study and from more than 1,000 subjects provided by 6 global collaborators. Sample metadata almost always included a de-identified subject ID, COVID-19 status, age in years and sex. Where available, HLA class I and class II types were obtained from metadata supplied by the sample provider rather than from assay-based typing. Results and caveats for the whole study, not just this receptor: Clinical and demographic metadata were provided uncurated, with the amount varying by source and participant.

One collaborating source in Seattle enrolled patients during active infection and followed them longitudinally through the course of disease. The collaborating institutions used their own protocols to collect whole blood in K2EDTA tubes. For TCRbeta analysis, collaborator samples were shipped as frozen whole blood, as isolated PBMCs, or as DNA extracted from either sample type. The immunoSEQ Assay, a bias-controlled multiplex PCR, was used to amplify TCRbeta CDR3 regions from genomic DNA. In the original analysis: Within the assay, amplification of reference gene primers was used to estimate how many nucleated cells each sample contained. To quantify the absolute abundance of each unique TCRbeta CDR3 rearrangement, sequence reads were collapsed and filtered. Productive Simpson clonality was computed per sample as the square root of Simpson's diversity index over productive rearrangements. The immuneACCESS repertoire file appears here via TCRdb, limited to in-frame rearrangements. These files lack a portion of the clones; in checked studies, under half of the deficit traces to unresolved V genes, and the cause of the others is not known. Clone size and the V and J calls come from that table; the DNA yielded D and trimming. Recorded for this sample are 200,000 to 300,000 clones; roughly 83% of them occurred a single time. The ten largest clonotypes hold roughly 6.2% of the sample.

CDR1 KGHSH and CDR2 LQKENI are derived from the germline V gene. V is clipped by 3 bases and J by 0 bases, and the sequence between their germline boundaries is 14 bases long. Taken from cysteine to phenylalanine, the CDR3 has 16 residues. Only the CDR3 DNA is retained, 48 bases long and in frame from the first base. About this clone itself: The antigen it binds to is not known. Qualities for individual bases were not recorded, and no much larger clone is one base off.

The sequence was collected from a woman of 80 years or more with COVID-19, enrolled during active disease. The sequencing sample was made of peripheral blood. This chain joins TRBV18 to TRBJ1-1, with the D gene too uncertain to name. The CDR3 loop reads CASSPIGGVVNTEAFF. The nucleotide sequence reads as follows: TGTGCCAGCTCACCGATAGGCGGGGTCGTGAACACTGAAGCTTTCTTT.